This T cell receptor beta chain was recorded in a study of cytomegalovirus exposure and HLA in healthy donors (dated by TCRdb to the late 2010s). General notes on the study: An earlier analysis of approximately 640 of the donors reported 250 to 300 Gb of sequence data and roughly 110 million unique TCR beta sequences from about 180 million T cells. To study patterns of TCR occurrence, a later analysis re-analyzed previously published TCR beta repertoires from around 670 donors and added high-resolution HLA genotyping. The study was designed to test whether signatures of past pathogen exposure could be identified by cataloging public T cell receptors. Across some 400 genotyped donors of the cohort, an average of approximately 200,000 unique TCR beta nucleotide sequences per donor were sequenced, and 15% to 20% of those sequences were non-productive. An earlier analysis of several hundred of the donors applied high-throughput TCR beta sequencing to assess whether each TCR beta V gene segment acted as functional or pseudogenic. Roughly 5 DR-DQ haplotypes were handled as single units for association and clustering, since linkage in the cohort was strong. A later genetic analysis took genome-wide SNP genotypes for 398 of the 666 donors and used that subset as a discovery cohort. All discovery cohort repertoires had been generated using a single sequencing platform. Donor age, sex, ethnicity and CMV serostatus were compiled alongside the repertoire data. The study used immunosequencing to profile the T cell repertoires of more than 650 subjects and linked those repertoires to cytomegalovirus serostatus. Approximately 300 gigabases of sequencing data and around 88 million unique TCR sequences made up an early release that covered approximately 700 HLA-typed donors. The genetic ancestry cluster associated with self-reported Caucasian donors included about 81% of the approximately 400 genotyped donors. Along with the roughly 610-subject first cohort, a separate validation cohort of over a hundred different subjects was used. To predict cytomegalovirus infection status, the study brought together high-throughput TCR immunosequencing, statistical association of individual TCRs with disease status, and machine learning. The later analysis used no new phenotypic data to find candidate immune exposures, relying instead on TCR beta sequences and their occurrence across donors. Typing coverage differed by locus: A, B, C, DRB1 and DQB1 were typed in roughly 620-630 donors, DQA1 in 500 to 550, DPA1 in some 570, and DPB1 in approximately 450. Both class I and class II loci were covered by HLA typing, at four-digit resolution.

Preparation of the library involved the immunoSEQ multiplex PCR assay. For the multiplex PCR, a mixture combining 60 forward primers for TCR Vbeta segments and 13 reverse primers for TCR Jbeta segments was used. A multiplex PCR assay on genomic DNA amplified the CDR3 region of rearranged TCR beta genes. On the Illumina HiSeq System, the amplified TCR beta libraries were sequenced as 87-base-pair reads. The study's processing was this. Across the 500 to 700 repertoires, a later analysis counted tens of millions of unique TCR beta chains, 8.5 million to 12 million of which were shared by at least two donors. A nearest-neighbor algorithm error-corrected the raw reads and collapsed the reads into unique sequences, merging closely related sequences to remove PCR and sequencing errors. CDR3 sequences were aligned to IMGT reference sequences to assign V, D and J gene segments. Each retained sequence needed at least a six-nucleotide match to both a V gene segment and a J gene segment. A rearrangement counted as productive if the CDR3 had no stop codons and remained in frame with V and J, and every other rearrangement counted as non-productive. CDR3 was defined by IMGT convention, running from the second conserved V-encoded cysteine to the conserved J-encoded phenylalanine. In an earlier analysis of 550 to 650 of the donors, sequences lacking an unambiguous match to a single V gene segment were excluded. An earlier analysis of approximately 590 of the donors classified V segments as functional when productive rearrangements were above 56.7% and as segregating when the standard deviation between donors was above 5%. A statistical classification framework was built for diagnosing cytomegalovirus status from the catalog of TCR beta chain sequences. In a later analysis, TCR nucleotide sequences were compared against IMGT/GENE-DB human TR gene sequences so that V and J genes could be assigned. In a later analysis, CDR3 sequences and most-parsimonious VDJ recombination scenarios were assigned using the TCRdist pipeline. A later analysis defined each TCR beta chain by its CDR3 amino acid sequence plus V-gene family, and excluded reads lacking a unique V-gene family. In a later analysis, around 650 highly shared, low-generation-probability nucleotide sequences were removed to address suspected cross-contamination and a sequencing artifact. In a later analysis, a clonal expansion index was calculated for each public chain from normalized within-repertoire ranks of inferred template counts. Generation probabilities in a later analysis came from a VDJ recombination model fitted to out-of-frame rearrangements, and those results were checked against IGoR. Hypergeometric tests were used in a later analysis to score TCR-TCR, TCR-HLA and TCR-CMV co-occurrence, with a repertoire-size bias correction applied to the TCR pairs. To estimate false discovery rates, a later analysis permuted the HLA or CMV assignments 20 times. In a later analysis, co-occurring TCRs were grouped using DBSCAN, and TCRdist sequence similarity was added for clustering within HLA-allele-positive subsets. Co-occurrence clustering excluded repertoires with fewer than 30,000 or more than 120,000 public chains, plus five with anomalous nucleotide sharing. TCRdb mirrors the immuneACCESS table, restricted to in-frame sequences. Some clones are absent from its copies; in checked studies, under half trace to an unresolved V gene, and the reason for the others is unknown. That table furnishes V, J and clone size, whereas the DNA furnished D and trimming. The sample profile shows tens of thousands of clones; 79% of them were found once. Jointly, the top ten make up about 2.9% of the sample.

The full study reports these points: Because HLA typing was unavailable for some donors at each locus, only the typed subset was used in association tests. V-gene and J-gene trimming of TCR beta chains was associated with a missense DCLRE1C variant in a later genetic analysis, and the association was replicated in an independent cohort. Because counts were too low, some 17 rarely observed V segments, including chromosome 9 orphons, were left out of the earlier analysis of 500 to 650 of the donors. The classifier was reported to diagnose cytomegalovirus status with high specificity and sensitivity in both the original cohort and the validation cohort. A cluster of highly shared sequence variants was judged likely to represent a technical artifact of the sequencing pipeline. In a later analysis, most CMV-associated TCR beta chains were found to appear HLA-restricted, with HLA associations seemingly driven largely by CMV exposure. Some IMGT-functional V segments, including TRBV6-2 and TRBV6-3, could not be distinguished by the 87-base-pair reads and were therefore excluded. The study gave a list of about 150 TCR beta chains associated with cytomegalovirus. Roughly uniform sequencing depth across donors was assumed in presence/absence analyses, although this assumption may not hold. In a later analysis, the rate of TCR association differed among HLA loci, with DRB1 alleles having the most associated TCRs and HLA-C alleles having the fewest. A later genetic analysis reported fewer N-insertions in productive TCRs among donors in an Asian-associated ancestry cluster than the roughly 690-donor mean. The only immune exposure information available for the cohort was CMV serostatus. The cohort was sequenced for TCR beta chains only, and without alpha or paired-chain data the features that could be detected were limited. According to a later analysis, parvovirus B19, influenza, CMV and Epstein-Barr virus appeared linked to several top co-occurrence clusters. In a later analysis, some 18,000 TCR beta sequences were associated with specific HLA alleles at a false discovery rate of 0.05. Compared with equally common non-associated chains, HLA-associated TCR beta chains in a later analysis were more clonally expanded and had lower generation probabilities. A few of the identified cytomegalovirus-associated TCR beta chains were confirmed in vitro to be specific for cytomegalovirus antigens. Most TCR sequences were observed very rarely across donors, whereas some public TCRs were present in many individuals. Linkage disequilibrium might explain the correlated functional status among segregating V segments, but an unknown experimental factor could not be excluded. A further reported finding was that TCR beta sequences accurately predicted the HLA-A and HLA-B alleles for most subjects in the first cohort. The authors suggested that the approach could potentially be extended to other disease states and immunological phenotypes. When HLA alleles, especially DR and DQ, strongly co-occurred, attributing TCR associations to individual alleles was difficult. An earlier analysis of 587 of the donors showed that most TCR beta V segments appeared in productive rearrangements either about 90% or about 30% of the time, which broadly matched IMGT annotations.

This clone was observed a handful of times. No cognate antigen has been identified for it. Base quality data are lacking; no much larger clone is found one base away. The CDR3 spans 15 residues, from the cysteine through the phenylalanine. Here the CDR3 DNA is all that survives: 45 bases in frame from base 1. The germline V gene (reference sequence) yields LNHDA for CDR1 and SQIVND for CDR2. V lost 6 bases and J lost 4 bases, and the count of bases not matched to a germline gene is 8. The cohort comprised hundreds of healthy bone marrow donors. At the time of sampling, every cohort member was nominally healthy, though immune exposures that went unrecorded were likely present. The donor was CMV seronegative and belonged to the group of 352 seronegative cohort members. A peripheral blood sample was provided by each donor, and peripheral blood mononuclear cells were used for TCR beta sequencing. The Qiagen DNeasy Blood Extraction Kit was used to extract genomic DNA from the blood cell samples.

The chain employs TRBV19 and TRBJ1-3; the junction holds 8 bases that match TRBD1. Material: PBMCs. The TCR was taken from a man aged 30 to 45 in good health and CMV-seronegative. CDR3 loop: CASSRTGSPGNTIYF. Here is the DNA: TGTGCCAGTAGCCGGACAGGGTCTCCAGGAAACACCATATATTTT.